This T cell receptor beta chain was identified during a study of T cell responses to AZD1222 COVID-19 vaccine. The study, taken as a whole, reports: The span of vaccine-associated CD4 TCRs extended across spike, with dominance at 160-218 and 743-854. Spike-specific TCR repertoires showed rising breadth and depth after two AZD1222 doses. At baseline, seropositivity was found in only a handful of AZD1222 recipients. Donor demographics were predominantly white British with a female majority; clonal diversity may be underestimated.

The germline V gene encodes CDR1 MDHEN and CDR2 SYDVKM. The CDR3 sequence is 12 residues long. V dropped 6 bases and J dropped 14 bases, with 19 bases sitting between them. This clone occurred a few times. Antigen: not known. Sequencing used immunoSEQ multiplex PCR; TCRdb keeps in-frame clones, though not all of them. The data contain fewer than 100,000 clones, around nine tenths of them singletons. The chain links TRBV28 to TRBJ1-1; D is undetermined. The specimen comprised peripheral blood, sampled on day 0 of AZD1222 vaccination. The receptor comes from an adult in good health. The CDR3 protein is CASRASTTMGFF. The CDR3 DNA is TGTGCCAGCAGAGCCTCTACGACCATGGGGTTCTTT.